Described below is a single T cell receptor (beta chain) sequence and its context. What it recognizes is unknown. Data came from immunoSEQ multiplex PCR; TCRdb stores just in-frame clones and leaves some out. The sample gives around 1.9 million clones, around 93% of which show up once; roughly 1.8% is in the top ten. These data belong to a study of shared clonotypes between healthy human individuals. CD8 cells classed as naive were CD45RO-negative and positively selected for CCR7, excluding terminally differentiated effector memory CD45RA+ cells. Study results and limitations: For sorted subsets, rarefaction showed incomplete sequencing despite large depth. Naive subsets, compared against memory subsets, generally had larger estimated richness values.

The germline V gene has CDR1 MNHEY and CDR2 SMNVEV (reference sequence). The V end lost 0 bases, the J end lost 6 bases, and 8 bases lay between the germline ends. The CDR3 is 14 amino acids. The chain employs TRBV27 and TRBJ2-2; D possibly corresponds to TRBD1 (5 bases). Specimen: naive CD8+ T cells from PBMCs. This clonotype originated in a man aged 18 to 29 in good health. Some clones in this sample may be carry-over from other donors' samples. The CDR3 nucleotides read TGTGCCAGCAGTTTATCGACAGTGCCCGGGGAGCTGTTTTTT. Its protein is CASSLSTVPGELFF.